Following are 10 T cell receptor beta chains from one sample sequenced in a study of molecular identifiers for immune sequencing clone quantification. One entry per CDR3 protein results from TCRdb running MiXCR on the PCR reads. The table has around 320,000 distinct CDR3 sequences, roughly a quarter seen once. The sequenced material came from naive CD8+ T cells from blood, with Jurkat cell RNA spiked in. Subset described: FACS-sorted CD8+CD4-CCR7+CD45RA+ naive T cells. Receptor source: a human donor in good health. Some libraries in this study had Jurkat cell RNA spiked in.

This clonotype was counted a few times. CDR3 sequence (DNA): TGTGCCAGCGAACCCTTGGGTTCCTACGAGCAGTACTTC. This sequence encodes CASEPLGSYEQYF. The J gene is TRBJ2-7, the V gene TRBV5-6, with D unclear. Per the germline V gene, CDR1 is SGHDT and CDR2 is YYEEEE. Trimming pared 7 bases from V and 1 base from J, leaving 12 bases between. The CDR3 extends over 13 amino acids.

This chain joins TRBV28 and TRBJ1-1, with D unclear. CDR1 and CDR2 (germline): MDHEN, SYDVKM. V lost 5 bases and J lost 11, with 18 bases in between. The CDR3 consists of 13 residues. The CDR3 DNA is TGTGCCAGCAGTCCTAGGGCCCCGGGAAAGGCTTTCTTT. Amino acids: CASSPRAPGKAFF.

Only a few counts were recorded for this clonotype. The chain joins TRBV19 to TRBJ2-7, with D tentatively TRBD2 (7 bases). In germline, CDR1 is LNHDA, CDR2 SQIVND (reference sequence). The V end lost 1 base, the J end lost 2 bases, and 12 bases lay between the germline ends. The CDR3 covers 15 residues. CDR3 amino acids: CASSIAGGGTYEQYF. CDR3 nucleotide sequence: TGTGCCAGTAGTATAGCGGGCGGGGGCACCTACGAGCAGTACTTC. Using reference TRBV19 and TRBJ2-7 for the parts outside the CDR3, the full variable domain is DGGITQSPKYLFRKEGQNVTLSCEQNLNHDAMYWYRQDPGQGLRLIYYSQIVNDFQKGDIAEGYSVSREKKESFPLTVTSAQKNPTAFYLCASSIAGGGTYEQYFGPGTRLTVT.

The DNA for the CDR3 is TGTGCCTGGAGGGGTTTTGCGGCTAGCGGGGCCATTGATACGCAGTATTTT. Protein product: CAWRGFAASGAIDTQYF. The V and J genes are TRBV30 and TRBJ2-3, with 9 bases matching TRBD2. With V trimmed by 3 bases and J by 6 bases, 16 bases remained unmatched. From germline, CDR1 is GTSNPN and CDR2 SVGIG (reference sequence). The CDR3 loop spans 17 amino acids.

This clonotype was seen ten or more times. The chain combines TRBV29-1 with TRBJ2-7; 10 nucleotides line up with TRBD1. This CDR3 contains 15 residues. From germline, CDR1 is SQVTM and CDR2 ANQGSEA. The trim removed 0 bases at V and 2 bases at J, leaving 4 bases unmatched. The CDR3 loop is CSVEDPGQGAYEQYF. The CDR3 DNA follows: TGCAGCGTTGAAGATCCAGGACAGGGGGCCTACGAGCAGTACTTC.

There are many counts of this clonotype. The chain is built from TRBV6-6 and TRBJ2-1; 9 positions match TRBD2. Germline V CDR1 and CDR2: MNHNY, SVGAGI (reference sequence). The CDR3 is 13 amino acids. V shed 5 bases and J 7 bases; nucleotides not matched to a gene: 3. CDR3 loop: CASSLAGINEQFF. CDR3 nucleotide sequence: TGTGCCAGCAGTCTAGCGGGAATTAATGAGCAGTTCTTC.

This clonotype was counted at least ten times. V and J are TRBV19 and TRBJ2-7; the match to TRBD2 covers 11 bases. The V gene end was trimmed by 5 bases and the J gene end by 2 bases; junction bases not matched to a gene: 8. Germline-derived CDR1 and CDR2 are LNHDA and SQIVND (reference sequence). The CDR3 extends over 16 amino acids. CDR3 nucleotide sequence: TGTGCCAGTAGTCTTCTAGCGACTAGCGGGACCTACGAGCAGTACTTC. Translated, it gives CASSLLATSGTYEQYF.

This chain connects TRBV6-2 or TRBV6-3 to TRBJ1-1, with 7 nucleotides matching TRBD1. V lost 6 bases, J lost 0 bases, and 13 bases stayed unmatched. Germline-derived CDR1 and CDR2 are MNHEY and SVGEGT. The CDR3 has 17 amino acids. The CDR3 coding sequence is TGTGCCAGCAGGACCGGGACAGTGGGGGCGATGAACACTGAAGCTTTCTTT. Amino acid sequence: CASRTGTVGAMNTEAFF.

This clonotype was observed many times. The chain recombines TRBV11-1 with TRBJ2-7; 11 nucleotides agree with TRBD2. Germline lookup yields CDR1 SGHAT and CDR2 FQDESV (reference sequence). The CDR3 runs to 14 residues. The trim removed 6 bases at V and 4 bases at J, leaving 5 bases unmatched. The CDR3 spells CASSYGTSGYEQYF. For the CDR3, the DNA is TGTGCCAGCAGTTACGGGACTAGCGGATACGAGCAGTACTTC.

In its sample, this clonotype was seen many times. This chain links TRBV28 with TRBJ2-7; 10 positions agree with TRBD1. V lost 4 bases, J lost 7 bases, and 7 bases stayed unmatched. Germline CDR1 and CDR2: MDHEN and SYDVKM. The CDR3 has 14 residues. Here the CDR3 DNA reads TGTGCCAGCAGTTCGGGACAGGGGAGGGCGGAGCAGTACTTC. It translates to CASSSGQGRAEQYF. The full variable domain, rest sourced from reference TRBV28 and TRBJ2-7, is DVKVTQSSRYLVKRTGEKVFLECVQDMDHENMFWYRQDPGLGLRLIYFSYDVKMKEKGDIPEGYSVSREKKERFSLILESASTNQTSMYLCASSSGQGRAEQYFGPGTRLTVT.